This note documents a single TCR beta chain sequence. The V end was cut by 8 bases, the J end by 6 bases, with 8 bases between. Germline V gene lookup returns CDR1 PRHDT and CDR2 FYEKMQ (reference sequence). The CDR3 sequence is 11 residues long. Original data processing: Researchers report that nucleated cell counts were estimated from reference gene primer amplification. Here immunoSEQ multiplex PCR was the method, and the copy in TCRdb shows in-frame clones only, minus some. V and J calls plus clone size are reproduced from that table; the DNA served to infer D and trimming. The sample shows approximately 76,000 clones, around nine tenths of them seen only once. These data are taken from a study of blood T cell repertoires in COVID-19. On the study more broadly: From the United States, Italy and Spain came samples of acute and convalescent COVID-19. From T cells, B-cell-depleted T cells, or PBMCs came the material, which was cDNA or gDNA.

The V gene is TRBV13, the J gene TRBJ1-5; D unresolved. Sequenced: peripheral blood. The sequence came from a man in his thirties or forties with acute or convalescent COVID-19. CDR3 residues: CASLVVQPQHF. CDR3 bases: TGTGCCAGCCTTGTAGTTCAGCCCCAGCATTTT. Combining the CDR3 with reference TRBV13 and TRBJ1-5 gives the whole variable domain AAGVIQSPRHLIKEKRETATLKCYPIPRHDTVYWYQQGPGQDPQFLISFYEKMQSDKGSIPDRFSAQQFSDYHSELNMSSLELGDSALYFCASLVVQPQHFGDGTRLSIL.